The following is a T cell receptor (beta chain) sequence with its context. Its specificity is not known. J gave up 6 bases and V 4 bases, and 20 bases lay outside the gene matches. Germline values: CDR1 MGHRA, CDR2 YSYEKL. The CDR3 is 19 residues long. The entry originates in a study of shared clonotypes between healthy human individuals. Clones were read by immunoSEQ multiplex PCR, and TCRdb kept only the in-frame ones, dropping some. Counted here are fewer than 1.6 million clones, around 98.5% occurring once; the ten biggest clones make up roughly 0.36%. Study results and limitations: Among a few donors, around 5% of naive CD4 clonotypes were found in common. Naive subsets generally exceeded memory subsets in estimated richness. Compared with clonotypes that all four donors shared, non-shared clonotypes had lower generation probabilities.

The source of this sequence is a man aged 30 to 39 in good health. V and J are TRBV4-1 and TRBJ2-1; 8 positions match TRBD2. The specimen was naive CD4+ T cells sorted from blood. Regarding subset: CD45RA+ positively selected. CDR3 amino acids: CASSPFPAGETPFVNEQFF. Here the CDR3 DNA reads TGCGCCAGCAGCCCCTTTCCAGCGGGAGAAACCCCTTTTGTCAATGAGCAGTTCTTC.